The present T cell receptor beta chain was sequenced within a study of cytomegalovirus exposure and HLA in healthy donors (dated by TCRdb to the late 2010s). For context, the study as a whole: In an earlier analysis of some 550 of the donors, 276 Gb of sequence data and approximately 120 million unique TCR beta sequences from approximately 180 million T cells were reported. Approximately 300 gigabases of sequencing data and tens of millions of unique TCR sequences made up an early release that covered nearly 650 HLA-typed donors. Among the roughly 400 genotyped donors, roughly 80% belonged to the genetic ancestry cluster associated with self-reported Caucasian donors. The study aimed to test whether signatures of past pathogen exposure could be identified by cataloging public T cell receptors. The T cell repertoires of roughly 660 subjects were profiled by immunosequencing and related to cytomegalovirus serostatus. A separate validation cohort of more than 100 different subjects was used in addition to the 666-subject first cohort. To predict cytomegalovirus infection status, the study combined high-throughput TCR immunosequencing, statistical association of individual TCRs with disease status, and machine learning. In a later analysis, previously published TCR beta repertoires from 550 to 750 donors were re-analyzed and high-resolution HLA genotyping was added so that TCR occurrence patterns could be studied. In the later analysis, no new phenotypic data were used to find candidate immune exposures; instead, reliance was placed on TCR beta sequences and their occurrence across donors. An earlier analysis of 500 to 650 of the donors applied high-throughput TCR beta sequencing to assess whether each TCR beta V gene segment acted as functional or pseudogenic. Donor age, sex, ethnicity and CMV serostatus were collected together with the repertoire data. In a later genetic analysis, genome-wide SNP genotypes for about three fifths of the 666 donors were used, and that subset was treated as a discovery cohort. All discovery cohort repertoires had been generated on a single sequencing platform. HLA typing included class I and class II loci at four-digit resolution. The number of donors typed differed by locus, with about 629-630 for A, B, C, DRB1 and DQB1, around 500 for DQA1, nearly 610 for DPA1, and some 440 for DPB1. About five DR-DQ haplotypes were treated as single units for association and clustering because of strong linkage in the cohort. Among a few hundred genotyped donors of the cohort, an average of around 240,000 unique TCR beta nucleotide sequences were sequenced per donor, around 20% of them non-productive. Broader findings and caveats from the paper: A few of the identified cytomegalovirus-associated TCR beta chains were confirmed in vitro to be specific for cytomegalovirus antigens. A later genetic analysis associated a missense DCLRE1C variant with V-gene and J-gene trimming of TCR beta chains, and an independent cohort replicated the association. In both the original and validation cohorts, the classifier was reported to diagnose cytomegalovirus status with high specificity and sensitivity. A further reported finding was that TCR beta sequences accurately predicted the HLA-A and HLA-B alleles for most subjects in the first cohort. A later analysis found that HLA-associated TCR beta chains were more clonally expanded and had lower generation probabilities than equally common non-associated chains. Most TCR sequences were observed very rarely across donors, whereas some public TCRs were present in many individuals. Several of the top co-occurrence clusters appeared to be linked to parvovirus B19, influenza, CMV and Epstein-Barr virus, according to a later analysis. A total of fewer than 200 TCR beta chains were listed by the study as associated with cytomegalovirus. It was suggested by the authors that the approach could potentially be generalized to other disease states and immunological phenotypes. Linkage disequilibrium might explain the correlated functional status among segregating V segments, but an unknown experimental factor could not be ruled out. Because counts were too low, about 18 rarely observed V segments, including chromosome 9 orphons, were left out of the earlier analysis of 587 of the donors. A later genetic analysis reported fewer N-insertions in productive TCRs among donors in an Asian-associated ancestry cluster than the roughly 700-donor mean. Because HLA typing was missing for some donors at each locus, association tests included only the typed subset. The sequencing pipeline was judged likely to have produced a cluster of highly shared sequence variants as a technical artifact. In an earlier analysis of some 550 of the donors, most TCR beta V segments were observed in productive rearrangements about 90% or about 30% of the time, broadly matching IMGT annotations. Specific HLA alleles were associated with 18,000 or so TCR beta sequences at a false discovery rate of 0.05 in a later analysis. In a later analysis, TCR association rates were found to vary across HLA loci, with the most associated TCRs seen for DRB1 alleles and the fewest for HLA-C alleles. According to a later analysis, most CMV-associated TCR beta chains appeared to be HLA-restricted, and the HLA associations seemed to be driven largely by CMV exposure. Assigning TCR associations to individual alleles was difficult when HLA alleles, especially DR and DQ, strongly co-occurred. In this cohort, only TCR beta chains were sequenced, and detectable features were limited by the absence of alpha or paired-chain data. Immune exposure information for the cohort was limited to CMV serostatus. Sequencing depth was assumed to be roughly uniform across donors in the presence/absence analyses, though that assumption may not hold.

Note on this clone: It has no known antigen specificity.

In total, roughly 670 healthy bone marrow donors made up the cohort. At the time of sampling, all cohort members were nominally healthy, though unrecorded immune exposures were likely present. The donor tested CMV seronegative and was one of the 352 seronegative cohort members. A peripheral blood sample was provided by each donor, and peripheral blood mononuclear cells were used for TCR beta sequencing. Genomic DNA was extracted from the blood cell samples with the Qiagen DNeasy Blood Extraction Kit. Library method: the immunoSEQ multiplex PCR assay. The multiplex PCR relied on a mix of 60 forward primers for TCR Vbeta segments and 13 reverse primers for TCR Jbeta segments. The CDR3 region of rearranged TCR beta genes was amplified from genomic DNA with a multiplex PCR assay. Amplified TCR beta libraries were sequenced as 87-base-pair reads on the Illumina HiSeq System. As for the original processing: A later analysis tallied about 77 million unique TCR beta chains across the 660 or so repertoires, and some 12 million of those chains were shared by two or more donors. A nearest-neighbor algorithm error-corrected the raw reads and collapsed the reads into unique sequences, merging closely related sequences to remove PCR and sequencing errors. To assign V, D and J gene segments, CDR3 sequences were aligned to IMGT reference sequences. For a sequence to be retained, at least a six-nucleotide match to both a V gene segment and a J gene segment was required. Rearrangements were classified as productive when the CDR3 lacked stop codons and remained in frame with V and J, and all other rearrangements were classified as non-productive. Following IMGT convention, CDR3 was defined as the stretch from the second conserved V-encoded cysteine up to the conserved J-encoded phenylalanine. The earlier analysis of about 640 of the donors excluded any sequence lacking an unambiguous match to a single V gene segment. In an earlier analysis of several hundred of the donors, V segments were called functional above 56.7% productive rearrangements and were called segregating when the between-donor standard deviation exceeded 5%. To diagnose cytomegalovirus status from the catalog of TCR beta chain sequences, a statistical classification framework was built. In a later analysis, V and J genes were assigned by comparing TCR nucleotide sequences against IMGT/GENE-DB human TR gene sequences. The TCRdist pipeline was used in a later analysis to assign CDR3 sequences and most-parsimonious VDJ recombination scenarios. A later analysis defined each TCR beta chain by its CDR3 amino acid sequence plus V-gene family, and excluded reads lacking a unique V-gene family. As a way to deal with suspected cross-contamination and a sequencing artifact, a later analysis dropped under 600 nucleotide sequences that were highly shared and had low generation probability. In a later analysis, a clonal expansion index was calculated for each public chain from normalized within-repertoire ranks of inferred template counts. In a later analysis, generation probabilities were computed with a VDJ recombination model fitted to out-of-frame rearrangements, and the resulting probabilities were checked against IGoR. In a later analysis, TCR-TCR, TCR-HLA and TCR-CMV co-occurrence was scored with hypergeometric tests, and a repertoire-size bias correction was applied to TCR pairs. In a later analysis, false discovery rates were estimated by permuting HLA or CMV assignments 20 times. In a later analysis, co-occurring TCRs were grouped using DBSCAN, and TCRdist sequence similarity was added for clustering within HLA-allele-positive subsets. Co-occurrence clustering excluded repertoires with fewer than 30,000 or more than 120,000 public chains, plus five with anomalous nucleotide sharing. Not all clones reach the TCRdb copy of this immuneACCESS table, which keeps in-frame sequences only. Checked studies attribute under half of the gap to unresolved V genes and leave the rest unexplained. D and trimming were read from the DNA, whereas the V and J calls and clone size are those reported in that table. The sample table includes about 110,000 clones. The ten largest clones represent roughly 3.5% of the sample.

The sample consisted of PBMCs. The origin of this receptor is a man in his thirties or forties in good health and CMV-seronegative.

The CDR3 in this case is CAISILAGPYNEQFF. The DNA sequence is TGTGCCATCAGTATCTTAGCGGGGCCATACAATGAGCAGTTCTTC. The rearrangement joined TRBV10-3 to TRBJ2-1; 8 nucleotides in the junction match TRBD2. The CDR1 and CDR2 encoded by the germline V gene are ENHRY and SYGVKD. Trimming removed 5 bases from V and 4 bases from J; the gene matches leave 7 bases unexplained. From its cysteine to its phenylalanine, the CDR3 spans 15 amino acids. Only the CDR3 region is kept as DNA, spanning 45 bases read in frame from base 1.